This TCR beta chain was observed in a study of blood T cell repertoires in COVID-19. Overall study context: The United States, Italy and Spain provided the acute and convalescent COVID-19 samples. Sources were T cells, B-cell-depleted T cells, or PBMCs; the material itself was cDNA or gDNA.

Original handling: Reference gene primers were amplified, and this amplification served to estimate nucleated cell counts. TCRdb's table, derived via immunoSEQ multiplex PCR, lists solely in-frame clones and lacks some. V, J and clone size are those of that table, while D and trimming were read from the DNA. The sample includes about 110,000 clones, more than 65% seen only once; the top ten take 3% to 4%. This CDR3 is built from 13 residues. Trimming shortened V by 7 bases and J by 8 bases, and 17 bases separated the two germline ends. Germline-derived CDR1 and CDR2 are MDHEN and SYDVKM. This chain connects TRBV28 to TRBJ1-2; D remains unclear. Material for sequencing was peripheral blood. This clonotype originated in an elderly woman with acute or convalescent COVID-19. CDR3 sequence (DNA): TGTGCCAGCACCACGGACTCTGGGTGGGGCTACACCTTC. It yields the protein CASTTDSGWGYTF.